This is a list of T cell receptor beta chains from one sample in a study of radiotherapy plus CTLA-4 blockade in lung cancer. Using immunoSEQ multiplex PCR, the repertoire was profiled, and TCRdb retains in-frame clones only, with some absent. The sample contains some 90,000 clones, less than 90% of which appear only once. The sample was peripheral blood, taken from a patient treated with radiotherapy plus ipilimumab. The receptor set was obtained from a human donor with non-small cell lung cancer who had stable disease on radiotherapy plus ipilimumab. Both conserved end residues are part of each CDR3. The order of the fields is D gene, V gene, clone size, J gene, CDR3 DNA, CDR3 protein. D genes are given only for firm matches. Rows may omit the clone size; those that give it use once, few, many or a size class.

TRBD1,TRBV9,few,TRBJ1-6,TGTGCCAGCAGCGTAGAGGGGACAGATAATTCACCCCTCCACTTT,CASSVEGTDNSPLHF
TRBD1,TRBV27,.,TRBJ2-2,TGTGCCAGCAGTTTACAGGGACAGGGGTACACCGGGGAGCTGTTTTTT,CASSLQGQGYTGELFF
TRBD1,TRBV28,.,TRBJ2-7,TGTGCCAGCAGCGGATCCGGGACAGGGACCTACGAGCAGTACTTC,CASSGSGTGTYEQYF
.,TRBV4-2,few,TRBJ1-3,TGTGCCAGCAGCCAAACAACAAGCTCTGGAAACACCATATATTTT,CASSQTTSSGNTIYF
.,TRBV2,.,TRBJ2-5,TGTGCCAGCAGTCAGGAGACCCAGTACTTC,CASSQETQYF
.,TRBV27,.,TRBJ1-5,TGTGCCAGCAGTCCCCTCTCCAGCAATCAGCCCCAGCATTTT,CASSPLSSNQPQHF
TRBD1,TRBV18,.,TRBJ2-7,TGTGCCAGCGGCACCGGGACAGGGCCCTACGAGCAGTACTTC,CASGTGTGPYEQYF
.,TRBV6-5,.,TRBJ2-2,TGTGCCAGCAGCACACACCAGAACACCGGGGAGCTGTTTTTT,CASSTHQNTGELFF
TRBD1,TRBV28,.,TRBJ2-3,TGTGCCAGCAGTTGGGGACAGGTACTAGATACGCAGTATTTT,CASSWGQVLDTQYF
.,TRBV9,.,TRBJ2-7,TGTGCCAGCAGCGTAGCTGGAGGGGGCTACGAGCAGTACTTC,CASSVAGGGYEQYF
TRBD2,TRBV6-1,few,TRBJ2-1,TGTGCCAGCAGTGGACTAGCGGGAGGGCCTGGGTCATTCAATGAGCAGTTCTTC,CASSGLAGGPGSFNEQFF
TRBD1,TRBV25-1,.,TRBJ2-3,TGTGCCAGCAGAACCGGACAGGGCTACACAGATACGCAGTATTTT,CASRTGQGYTDTQYF
TRBD2,TRBV5-1,few,TRBJ2-7,TGCGCCAGCAGCATAGGACTAGCGGAGCACTACGAGCAGTACTTC,CASSIGLAEHYEQYF
TRBD1,TRBV28,.,TRBJ1-6,TGTGCCAGCAGTGATCGGGACAGGGGGCCCCGTAACTTCCACTTT,CASSDRDRGPRNFHF
TRBD1,TRBV4-1,.,TRBJ2-7,TGCGCCAGCAGCCCCCTTGGGACAGCTAGCTCCTACGAGCAGTACTTC,CASSPLGTASSYEQYF
.,TRBV4-1,.,TRBJ1-2,TGCGCCAGCAGCCCCTTTGGCCCCCGCCGGACAGCCGACGGTGGCTACACCTTC,CASSPFGPRRTADGGYTF
TRBD1,TRBV5-1,.,TRBJ1-4,TGCGCCAGCAGCCGACAGGGGGCGGCTAATGAAAAACTGTTTTTT,CASSRQGAANEKLFF
.,TRBV9,.,TRBJ1-6,TGTGCCAGCAGCGTAGCTACTTCCAATTCACCCCTCCACTTT,CASSVATSNSPLHF
.,TRBV2,.,TRBJ1-4,TGTGCCAGCATCGGGGCAACTAATGAAAAACTGTTTTTT,CASIGATNEKLFF
.,TRBV5-4,.,TRBJ2-5,TGTGCCAGCAGCTCCGAGGGACCCCAAGAGACCCAGTACTTC,CASSSEGPQETQYF
TRBD1,TRBV7-6,.,TRBJ2-1,TGTGCCAGCAGCTTAGCGACGGGGACAGGGGGCTACAATGAGCAGTTCTTC,CASSLATGTGGYNEQFF
TRBD1,TRBV7-8,.,TRBJ2-1,TGTGCCAGCAGCGAAGACAGGGGATCCTACAATGAGCAGTTCTTC,CASSEDRGSYNEQFF
TRBD1,TRBV5-1,.,TRBJ1-2,TGCGCCAGCAGCTTGATGAACAGGGGAGTACAATATGGCTACACCTTC,CASSLMNRGVQYGYTF
.,TRBV29-1,.,TRBJ2-1,TGCAGCGCTCGAACTGGCACTTTAACGAGGAATGAGCAGTTCTTC,CSARTGTLTRNEQFF
.,TRBV27,.,TRBJ1-4,TGTGCCAGCAGTCTCCTACCGGGGGCTTCTAATGAAAAACTGTTTTTT,CASSLLPGASNEKLFF
TRBD1,TRBV5-4,.,TRBJ2-7,TGTGCCAGCAGCTCGATGACAGGGATCCACGAGCAGTACTTC,CASSSMTGIHEQYF
.,TRBV2,.,TRBJ2-7,TGTGCCAGCAGCAAAAACTCCTACGAGCAGTACTTC,CASSKNSYEQYF
TRBD1,TRBV6-1,.,TRBJ1-4,TGTGCCAGCATTCGGGACAGGGTGAAAGAAAAACTGTTTTTT,CASIRDRVKEKLFF
.,TRBV5-1,.,TRBJ2-2,TGCGCCAGCAGCCTCCTGTTCAGGGATCACACCGGGGAGCTGTTTTTT,CASSLLFRDHTGELFF
.,TRBV7-8,.,TRBJ1-3,TGTGCCAGCGCTAGTGTCCAGAGGCAGCGCTCTGGAAACACCATATATTTT,CASASVQRQRSGNTIYF
.,TRBV6-5,.,TRBJ2-7,TGTGCCAGCAGTTACTCCAGGGGTTCCTCCTACGAGCAGTACTTC,CASSYSRGSSYEQYF
TRBD1,TRBV6-5,.,TRBJ1-4,TGTGCCAGCAGTGAAAGTACAGGGGGTGAAAAACTGTTTTTT,CASSESTGGEKLFF
.,TRBV7-2,.,TRBJ2-5,TGTGCCAGCAGCTTAGGGGGGCGGGAGACCCAGTACTTC,CASSLGGRETQYF
.,TRBV6-1,.,TRBJ2-7,TGTGCCAGCAGTGAAGCCGACCGAGCCTACGAGCAGTACTTC,CASSEADRAYEQYF
TRBD1,TRBV9,.,TRBJ1-6,TGTGCCAGCGGGACAGGGTCCTATAATTCACCCCTCCACTTT,CASGTGSYNSPLHF
TRBD2,TRBV19,.,TRBJ2-7,TGTGCCAGTAGTAGGGCTAGCGGGAGCAACGAGCAGTACTTC,CASSRASGSNEQYF
.,TRBV18,.,TRBJ2-7,TGTGCCAGCTCACCAGACCCCTACGAGCAGTACTTC,CASSPDPYEQYF
TRBD1,TRBV15,.,TRBJ2-2,TGTGCCACCAGCAGGGGGGGGACAGGGCCCACCGGGGAGCTGTTTTTT,CATSRGGTGPTGELFF
TRBD2,TRBV7-9,.,TRBJ2-3,TGTGCCAGCACCGGGGGGGACACAGATACGCAGTATTTT,CASTGGDTDTQYF
.,TRBV6-1,.,TRBJ2-2,TGTGCCACCAGCGTCGGACCCGGGGAGCTGTTTTTT,CATSVGPGELFF
.,TRBV28,.,TRBJ2-1,TGTGCCAGCAGTTTATTGGGCCCGGCGGGTGAGCAGTTCTTC,CASSLLGPAGEQFF
.,TRBV7-6,.,TRBJ1-5,TGTGCCAGCAGCCAAGAAGGGGCCCATAGCAATCAGCCCCAGCATTTT,CASSQEGAHSNQPQHF
.,TRBV7-9,.,TRBJ1-5,TGTGCCAGCAGGAGAGGCAATCGGCCCCAGCATTTT,CASRRGNRPQHF
TRBD2,TRBV6-4,.,TRBJ2-1,TGTGCCAGCAGTGAAGGATTTGGAGCGGGGGGCCCCTACCGGTTCTTC,CASSEGFGAGGPYRFF
TRBD1,TRBV11-2,.,TRBJ1-2,TGTGCCAGCAGCTTCGGGGACAGTAACTATGGCTACACCTTC,CASSFGDSNYGYTF
.,TRBV28,.,TRBJ1-4,TGTGCCAGCAGTTTATACGTGGATAGGAAGAATGAAAAACTGTTTTTT,CASSLYVDRKNEKLFF
TRBD2,TRBV15,few,TRBJ2-1,TGTGCCACCAGCATCGTGGGGGGGACTCCAGTACCCCACAATGAGCAGTTCTTC,CATSIVGGTPVPHNEQFF
.,TRBV6-6,.,TRBJ2-2,TGTGCCAGCAGTTACGATATAGGCGGGGAGCTGTTTTTT,CASSYDIGGELFF
TRBD1,TRBV18,.,TRBJ1-1,TGTGCCAGCTCGAGGACAGGGGGAGACACTGAAGCTTTCTTT,CASSRTGGDTEAFF
TRBD2,TRBV6-1,.,TRBJ2-7,TGTGCCAGCAGGACTAGCGGGAGTCCGTACGAGCAGTACTTC,CASRTSGSPYEQYF
TRBD1,TRBV19,.,TRBJ1-5,TGTGCCAGTAGTATAATCGGACAGGGTAGCAATCAGCCCCAGCATTTT,CASSIIGQGSNQPQHF
TRBD1,TRBV7-9,.,TRBJ1-6,TGTGCCACCGAGATACCGGGACAGAATTCACCCCTCCACTTT,CATEIPGQNSPLHF
.,TRBV6-1,few,TRBJ1-6,TGTGCCAGCAGTCAGCTACGGTTTTCTAATTCACCCCTCCACTTT,CASSQLRFSNSPLHF
TRBD1,TRBV7-9,few,TRBJ1-5,TGTGCCAGCAGCTCTTGGACAGGGGAGGGACAGCCCCAGCATTTT,CASSSWTGEGQPQHF
.,TRBV18,once,TRBJ1-4,TGTGCCAGCTCAAGGGGGGCAGAGGAAAAACTGTTTTTT,CASSRGAEEKLFF